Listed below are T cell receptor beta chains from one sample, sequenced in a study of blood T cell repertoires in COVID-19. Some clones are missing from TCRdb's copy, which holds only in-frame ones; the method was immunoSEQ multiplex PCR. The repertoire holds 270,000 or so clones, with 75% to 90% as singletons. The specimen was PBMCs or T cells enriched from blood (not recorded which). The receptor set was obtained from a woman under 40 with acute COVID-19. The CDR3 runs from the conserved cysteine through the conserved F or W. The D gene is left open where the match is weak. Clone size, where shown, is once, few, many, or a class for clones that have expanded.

TGTGCCAGCACTAGCGCAGGGGGCTACGAGCAGTACTTC CASTSAGGYEQYF few - TRBJ2-7 TRBV27
TGTGCCAGCAGTAGCTTTGTTAGGAGAGACAATGAGCAGTTCTTC CASSSFVRRDNEQFF - - TRBJ2-1 TRBV7-2
TGTGCCAGCAGCCAAAGCCCAGGGGACGGTGAAGCTTTCTTT CASSQSPGDGEAFF - - TRBJ1-1 TRBV3-1/TRBV3-2
TGTGCCAGCAGCGACAGCGCTCTAGGAAACACCATATATTTT CASSDSALGNTIYF - - TRBJ1-3 TRBV11-3
TGTGCCAGCAGCCCCGGGACAGGGAACACCGGGGAGCTGTTTTTT CASSPGTGNTGELFF - TRBD1 TRBJ2-2 TRBV5-5
TGTGCCAGCAGCTTCTTCGGGACTAGTGCCTACAATGAGCAGTTCTTC CASSFFGTSAYNEQFF - TRBD2 TRBJ2-1 TRBV7-2
TGTGCCAGCAGTTACTCCCGGGACAGGGGGCTGGATGGCTACACCTTC CASSYSRDRGLDGYTF - TRBD1 TRBJ1-2 TRBV6-2/TRBV6-3
TGCGCCAGCAGCCAAGATAGGATGCGGATCGGGGAGCTGTTTTTT CASSQDRMRIGELFF few - TRBJ2-2 TRBV4-3
TGCAGCGCGAAGGACAGCCGTTCCTACGAGCAGTACTTC CSAKDSRSYEQYF - - TRBJ2-7 TRBV29-1
TGTGCCAGCAGTTCCGTGACAGTAGGTGGCTACACCTTC CASSSVTVGGYTF - - TRBJ1-2 TRBV28
TGTGCCAGCAGCCTCAGGGGCACCGGGGAGCTGTTTTTT CASSLRGTGELFF once - TRBJ2-2 TRBV13
TGTGCCAGTAGTATATCTCTAACAGCGAACACCGGGGAGCTGTTTTTT CASSISLTANTGELFF - - TRBJ2-2 TRBV19
TGTGCCAGCAACAAGCCGGGACTAGCGGGCAATGAGCAGTTCTTC CASNKPGLAGNEQFF - TRBD2 TRBJ2-1 TRBV28
TGTGCCAGCAGTAAACAGGGGTACACTGAAGCTTTCTTT CASSKQGYTEAFF - TRBD1 TRBJ1-1 TRBV25-1
TGTGCCAGCAGCTTACAGGGGGCGGGTACTGAAGCTTTCTTT CASSLQGAGTEAFF - TRBD1 TRBJ1-1 TRBV7-3
TGTGCCAGCATCCAGGGCGGAGCCCCTAACAATCAGCCCCAGCATTTT CASIQGGAPNNQPQHF once - TRBJ1-5 TRBV6-6
TGCGCCAGCAGCCAAGAGGCGGGATTGGAGCGTTCACCCCTCCACTTT CASSQEAGLERSPLHF - - TRBJ1-6 TRBV4-3
TGTGCCAGCAGTCACGCGGGACTAGCGGCCCCCGAGCAGTACTTC CASSHAGLAAPEQYF - TRBD2 TRBJ2-7 TRBV27
TGTGCCAGCAGCTCCCGAATATTTGCGGGGGTAATAGGGAACATTCAGTACTTC CASSSRIFAGVIGNIQYF - TRBD2 TRBJ2-4 TRBV3-1/TRBV3-2
TGTGCCAGCAGCCACACGGACAGGGTCGAGCAGTACTTC CASSHTDRVEQYF - TRBD1 TRBJ2-7 TRBV9
TGTGCCAGCAGCCCCGGAGGGACTGAAGCTTTCTTT CASSPGGTEAFF once - TRBJ1-1 TRBV6-4
TGTGCCAGCAGCTTGCGGGGGGCGTACGAGCAGTACTTC CASSLRGAYEQYF - TRBD2 TRBJ2-7 TRBV7-9
TGCGCCAGCAGAGATAATAGTGAGAATGAGCAGTTCTTC CASRDNSENEQFF - - TRBJ2-1 TRBV10-2